Listed here are 25 T cell receptor beta chains from one sample, sequenced in a study of shared clonotypes between healthy human individuals. Clones were read by immunoSEQ multiplex PCR, and TCRdb kept only the in-frame ones, dropping some. Of about 480,000 clones in the sample, 75% to 85% are singletons; the top ten hold 13%. The material sequenced was PBMCs. The receptors shown here come from a woman in her forties in good health. Some clones in this sample may be carry-over from other donors' samples.

This chain uses TRBV5-6 with TRBJ2-7; weak D call: TRBD2 (6 bases). Trimming shortened V by 1 base and J by 6 bases, and 14 bases separated the two germline ends. Germline V gene data show CDR1 as SGHDT and CDR2 as YYEEEE. The CDR3 totals 14 residues. CDR3 loop: CASSLRGGVGEQYF. CDR3 nucleotides: TGTGCCAGCAGCTTGAGAGGAGGGGTCGGCGAGCAGTACTTC.

This clone was picked up one time. The chain is built from TRBV2 and TRBJ2-4; D possibly corresponds to TRBD2 (5 bases). CDR1 is SNHLY and CDR2 is FYNNEI in the germline V gene. The V and J ends lost 1 base and 15 bases respectively, with 13 bases between them. This CDR3 contains 12 residues. CDR3 nucleotide sequence: TGTGCCAGCAGTGAAGGGGGAGTCCGGCGGTACTTC. It encodes CASSEGGVRRYF. Combining the CDR3 with reference TRBV2 and TRBJ2-4 gives the whole variable domain EPEVTQTPSHQVTQMGQEVILRCVPISNHLYFYWYRQILGQKVEFLVSFYNNEISEKSEIFDDQFSVERPDGSNFTLKIRSTKLEDSAMYFCASSEGGVRRYFGAGTRLSVL.

V usage is TRBV13 and J usage is TRBJ1-2, with a tentative D call TRBD1 (5 bases). Germline CDR1 PRHDT, CDR2 FYEKMQ (reference sequence). The CDR3 consists of 15 residues. The V and J ends lost 0 bases and 6 bases respectively, with 14 bases between them. CDR3 coding DNA: TGTGCCAGCAGCTTAGGTCTGGGGGTTTTAGATGGCTACACCTTC. It translates to CASSLGLGVLDGYTF. Together with reference TRBV13 and TRBJ1-2, the CDR3 gives the full variable domain: AAGVIQSPRHLIKEKRETATLKCYPIPRHDTVYWYQQGPGQDPQFLISFYEKMQSDKGSIPDRFSAQQFSDYHSELNMSSLELGDSALYFCASSLGLGVLDGYTFGSGTRLTVV.

This clone was observed a few times. The chain combines TRBV4-3 with TRBJ2-7; TRBD2 might be the D (5 bases). The CDR3 has 15 amino acids. The germline V gene encodes CDR1 LGHNA and CDR2 YSLEER. Trimming shortened V by 4 bases and J by 5 bases, and 18 bases separated the two germline ends. The CDR3 is CASSRGGQASNEQYF. CDR3 in DNA: TGCGCCAGCAGCCGAGGAGGTCAGGCTAGTAACGAGCAGTACTTC.

V is TRBV27 and J is TRBJ2-5; the match to TRBD1 covers 7 bases. The CDR3 runs to 14 residues. V lost 2 bases, J lost 4 bases, and 4 bases stayed unmatched. Germline V gene lookup returns CDR1 MNHEY and CDR2 SMNVEV (reference sequence). For the CDR3, the DNA is TGTGCCAGCAGTTTAGCGGCAGGGGGAGAGACCCAGTACTTC. Translated: CASSLAAGGETQYF.

This clone was seen more than once but under ten times. CDR3 nucleotides: TGTGCCACCAGCCTCCGACAGGTCACTAATGAAAAACTGTTTTTT. This codes for CATSLRQVTNEKLFF. The chain employs TRBV15 and TRBJ1-4, with a tentative D call TRBD1 (6 bases). The CDR3 runs to 15 residues. The V gene's germline CDR1 is LNHNV and CDR2 YYDKDF (reference sequence). Trimming left V 5 bases short and J 2 bases short, with 12 bases between. Together with reference TRBV15 and TRBJ1-4, the CDR3 gives the full variable domain: DAMVIQNPRYQVTQFGKPVTLSCSQTLNHNVMYWYQQKSSQAPKLLFHYYDKDFNNEADTPDNFQSRRPNTSFCFLDIRSPGLGDTAMYLCATSLRQVTNEKLFFGSGTQLSVL.

The chain carries TRBV7-8 and TRBJ1-1, with D tentatively TRBD1 (6 bases). The V gene lost 2 bases and the J gene lost 6 bases, with 13 bases spanning the gap. The CDR3 is 14 amino acids. CDR1 is SGHVS, CDR2 FQNEAQ, per germline. CDR3 in DNA: TGTGCCAGCAGCTTACTCCAGGGGATCGCTGAAGCTTTCTTT. Protein sequence: CASSLLQGIAEAFF.

V gene TRBV25-1 combines with J gene TRBJ2-1; TRBD2 matches at 10 bases. Germline assignment: CDR1 MGHDK and CDR2 SYGVNS. The V segment lost 1 base and the J segment 10 bases; nucleotides outside the gene matches: 7. The CDR3 covers 15 residues. DNA of the CDR3: TGTGCCAGCAGTGAATCGGCTAGCGGGAGTGGGGAGCAGTTCTTC. Translating gives CASSESASGSGEQFF.

This clone was seen a few times. This sequence joins TRBV30 and TRBJ1-1; TRBD1 agrees at 12 bases. The germline V gene encodes CDR1 GTSNPN and CDR2 SVGIG (reference sequence). This CDR3 spans 14 amino acids. The trim removed 4 bases at V and 9 bases at J, leaving 9 bases unmatched. The CDR3 here is CAWTLLGTGGQAFF. CDR3 DNA sequence: TGTGCCTGGACCTTGCTAGGGACAGGGGGCCAAGCTTTCTTT.

J is TRBJ1-1 and V is TRBV5-5; no firm D call. Germline CDR1 reads SGHKS; CDR2 reads YYEKEE (reference sequence). This CDR3 spans 14 amino acids. The germline V and J ends were trimmed by 0 bases and 1 base, with 7 bases remaining between them. CDR3 region: CASSLGWRNTEAFF. The CDR3 DNA sequence: TGTGCCAGCAGCTTGGGTTGGAGGAACACTGAAGCTTTCTTT. Filled out from reference TRBV5-5 and TRBJ1-1, the complete variable domain reads DAGVTQSPTHLIKTRGQQVTLRCSPISGHKSVSWYQQVLGQGPQFIFQYYEKEERGRGNFPDRFSARQFPNYSSELNVNALLLGDSALYLCASSLGWRNTEAFFGQGTRLTVV.

The rearrangement links TRBV10-3 to TRBJ1-2, with D possibly TRBD1 on 5 matching bases. The CDR3 totals 15 residues. Germline V gene data show CDR1 as ENHRY and CDR2 as SYGVKD. Trimming left V 4 bases short and J 8 bases short, with 20 bases between. This chain's CDR3 is CAISGPGEVIRGYTF. In DNA, the CDR3 is TGTGCCATCAGTGGTCCGGGGGAGGTAATTCGGGGCTACACCTTC.

The chain carries TRBV2 and TRBJ2-1; D is undetermined. The CDR3 sequence is 14 residues long. Trimming removed 6 bases from V and 5 bases from J, with 14 bases in between. Germline CDR1 and CDR2: SNHLY and FYNNEI. CDR3 sequence: CASRGRTADNEQFF. The CDR3 DNA reads as TGTGCCAGCAGAGGGCGGACCGCCGACAATGAGCAGTTCTTC.

The chain uses TRBV9 and TRBJ2-3; 7 bases agree with TRBD2. V lost 3 bases to trimming and J lost 6 bases; unmatched junction nucleotides: 16. The length of the CDR3 is 17 residues. Looked up from germline, CDR1 is SGDLS and CDR2 is YYNGEE. The CDR3 loop reads CASSEGPGGRGSDTQYF. CDR3 DNA sequence: TGTGCCAGCAGCGAGGGGCCGGGCGGGAGAGGGTCGGATACGCAGTATTTT.

This clone was detected only once. This rearrangement joins TRBV19 to TRBJ2-3, with 10 bases lining up with TRBD2. Trimming cost V 6 bases and J 6 bases; bases outside gene matches: 9. Germline V gives CDR1 LNHDA, CDR2 SQIVND (reference sequence). The CDR3 covers 15 residues. CDR3 in amino acids: CASRASGRAADTQYF. The DNA of the CDR3 is TGTGCCAGTAGGGCCAGCGGGAGGGCCGCGGATACGCAGTATTTT.

V usage is TRBV5-4 and J usage is TRBJ1-4; 8 bases are a match to TRBD1. The CDR3 has 16 amino acids. After removal of 4 bases from V and 0 bases from J, the junction contained 5 bases not matched to a gene. Germline V CDR1 and CDR2: SGHNT, YYREEE (reference sequence). CDR3 in amino acids: CASSRGQAATNEKLFF. CDR3 bases: TGTGCCAGCAGCCGGGGACAGGCTGCAACTAATGAAAAACTGTTTTTT.

The chain is built from TRBV7-3 and TRBJ2-5; 11 bases align to TRBD2. Germline CDR1 SGHTA, CDR2 FQGTGA. The CDR3 length is 15 residues. Unmatched junction bases numbered 4, after V lost 5 bases and J lost 2 bases. This CDR3 reads CASSRTSGRQETQYF. CDR3 nucleotide sequence: TGTGCCAGCAGCCGGACTAGCGGGCGGCAAGAGACCCAGTACTTC.

This chain connects TRBV10-3 to TRBJ1-4; 9 positions match TRBD1. CDR3 length equals 14 residues. Germline V lookup: CDR1 ENHRY, CDR2 SYGVKD. V was clipped by 2 bases and J by 8 bases; unmatched bases: 3. CDR3 amino acids: CAISEGTGREKLFF. The CDR3 nucleotides are TGTGCCATCAGTGAGGGGACAGGGCGGGAAAAACTGTTTTTT.

This sequence joins TRBV5-6 and TRBJ2-5; possibly TRBD1 or TRBD2 for D (5 bases each). Germline V gene data show CDR1 as SGHDT and CDR2 as YYEEEE. The CDR3 sequence is 12 residues long. Deletions cut 3 bases from V and 4 bases from J, with 7 bases between. The CDR3 is CASSSGGETQYF. In nucleotides, the CDR3 is TGTGCCAGCAGCTCTGGGGGAGAGACCCAGTACTTC.

This sequence joins TRBV5-1 and TRBJ2-7; 8 bases map to TRBD2. Germline CDR1 and CDR2: SGHRS and YFSETQ. The CDR3 contains 15 residues. The V and J ends lost 3 bases and 7 bases, in that order; junction bases with no gene match: 12. In DNA form, the CDR3 reads TGCGCCAGCAGCTCTACCGGGACTAGAGTTGGAGAGCAGTACTTC. It encodes CASSSTGTRVGEQYF.

The chain recombines TRBV29-1 with TRBJ1-1; 9 nucleotides match TRBD1. The CDR3 sequence is 13 residues long. The germline gives CDR1 SQVTM, CDR2 ANQGSEA. With V trimmed by 7 bases and J by 1 base, 4 bases remained unmatched. The CDR3 sequence is CSGGQGGNTEAFF. CDR3 DNA sequence: TGCAGCGGGGGACAGGGTGGGAACACTGAAGCTTTCTTT.

V and J are TRBV5-4 and TRBJ2-5, with 9 bases aligning to TRBD1. J gave up 2 bases and V 4 bases, and 3 bases lay outside the gene matches. CDR1 is SGHNT and CDR2 is YYREEE in the germline V gene (reference sequence). The CDR3 loop spans 14 amino acids. CDR3 nucleotide sequence: TGTGCCAGCAGCAACGGACAGGGGCAAGAGACCCAGTACTTC. Amino acid sequence: CASSNGQGQETQYF.

V gene TRBV18 combines with J gene TRBJ1-2, with 7 bases matching TRBD1. V lost 3 bases and J lost 7; bases outside the gene matches: 5. CDR1 KGHSH and CDR2 LQKENI come from the germline V gene. This CDR3 is 13 amino acids long. CDR3 coding DNA: TGTGCCAGCTCACCGGAGACAGGGAGTGGCTACACCTTC. Protein: CASSPETGSGYTF.

The V and J genes are TRBV28 and TRBJ1-4; D is unresolved. This CDR3 is built from 15 residues. V was trimmed by 2 bases and J by 0 bases, leaving 7 bases between them. CDR1 is MDHEN, CDR2 SYDVKM, per germline. The CDR3 DNA follows: TGTGCCAGCAGTTTAGAGCGTGCAACTAATGAAAAACTGTTTTTT. As protein: CASSLERATNEKLFF.

The chain joins TRBV30 to TRBJ1-1, with 8 positions matching TRBD1. With V trimmed by 6 bases and J by 6 bases, 9 bases remained unmatched. Germline V CDR1 and CDR2: GTSNPN, SVGIG (reference sequence). The CDR3 length is 13 residues. CDR3 in DNA: TGTGCCTGTATCGACAGGGGAGGCGCTGAAGCTTTCTTT. Its translation: CACIDRGGAEAFF.

The table lists this clone with a few counts. This chain uses TRBV6-5 with TRBJ2-7, with 7 bases matching TRBD1. V shed 0 bases, J shed 0 bases, and the junction held 2 bases outside the gene matches. This CDR3 is built from 15 residues. Looked up from germline, CDR1 is MNHEY and CDR2 is SVGAGI. CDR3 amino acids: CASSYSGQISYEQYF. CDR3 in DNA: TGTGCCAGCAGTTACTCGGGACAGATCTCCTACGAGCAGTACTTC.